The rows below give T cell receptor beta chains drawn from one sample of a study of OX40 agonist ivuxolimab in advanced cancers. The protocol was immunoSEQ multiplex PCR, while the TCRdb copy is restricted to in-frame clones and leaves out a portion. This table holds approximately 71,000 clones, roughly 89% found once. The material was CD4+ or CD8+ T cells sorted from blood, obtained in a trial of the OX40 agonist ivuxolimab. These receptors were collected from an adult with an advanced solid tumor such as melanoma, head and neck, liver or kidney cancer. Each CDR3 is given with its conserved first and last residue. D genes are given only for firm matches. Rows may omit the clone size; those that give it use once, few, many or a size class.

CDR3 DNA,CDR3 protein,D gene,V gene,J gene,clone size
TGTGCCAGCAGCTTAACGGCAGATTCACCCCTCCACTTT,CASSLTADSPLHF,-,TRBV7-3,TRBJ1-6,medium-sized
TGTGCCAGCATCCTTCACCCGGGACTTTTTGGCTACACCTTC,CASILHPGLFGYTF,-,TRBV7-2,TRBJ1-2,-
TGTGCCAGCAGACGGGGTCGAGATCAGCCCCAGCATTTT,CASRRGRDQPQHF,-,TRBV6-5,TRBJ1-5,-
TGTGCCAGTGGGACAGTTTCTAGGGGCAATCAGCCCCAGCATTTT,CASGTVSRGNQPQHF,TRBD1,TRBV28,TRBJ1-5,-
TGTGCCTGGAGTCCCCCGGGACAGGGGGCAGATACGCAGTATTTT,CAWSPPGQGADTQYF,TRBD1,TRBV30,TRBJ2-3,few
TGTGCCAGCAGTGAGAGGAGGTACACTGAAGCTTTCTTT,CASSERRYTEAFF,-,TRBV6-4,TRBJ1-1,-
TGTGCCGGAGGGCAGCAAATATCCTATGGCTACACCTTC,CAGGQQISYGYTF,-,TRBV30,TRBJ1-2,-
TGTGCCAGCAGCCGACAGGGGAACACTGAAGCTTTCTTT,CASSRQGNTEAFF,TRBD1,TRBV7-2,TRBJ1-1,-
TGTGCCAGCAGCTTAGGAGTCTCGATCTCTGGAAACACCATATATTTT,CASSLGVSISGNTIYF,-,TRBV7-9,TRBJ1-3,many
TGTGCCAGCAGTTTTCGGACCTTCTCAAAACTGTTTTTT,CASSFRTFSKLFF,-,TRBV27,TRBJ1-4,once
TGCGCCAGCAGCCCAACACTCACCACAGGTGAAAAACTGTTTTTT,CASSPTLTTGEKLFF,-,TRBV4-1,TRBJ1-4,-
TGTGCCAGCAGTGAAGTAGGGGCTAGCGGGCGCCGTACGGCGACCCAGTACTTC,CASSEVGASGRRTATQYF,TRBD2,TRBV2,TRBJ2-5,few
TGTGCCAGCTCGCCGGAAACAGGGGGATCGATCAATGAGCAGTTCTTC,CASSPETGGSINEQFF,TRBD1,TRBV18,TRBJ2-1,-
TGTGCCAGCAGTGAAGCGCCGCGGGGGGGTCAGGATACGCAGTATTTT,CASSEAPRGGQDTQYF,TRBD2,TRBV2,TRBJ2-3,-
TGTGCCAGCACCTCCTTAGGGGGAAGAAATAATTCACCCCTCCACTTT,CASTSLGGRNNSPLHF,-,TRBV28,TRBJ1-6,-
TGCGCCAGCAGCTTGGATGGGGTCGGGACTGAAGCTTTCTTT,CASSLDGVGTEAFF,-,TRBV5-1,TRBJ1-1,-
TGTGCCAGCAGTCTATCACAGGGGAATGAAAAACTGTTTTTT,CASSLSQGNEKLFF,TRBD1,TRBV28,TRBJ1-4,-
TGTGCCAGCAGTGAAAATCAGAAAGCTTTCTTT,CASSENQKAFF,-,TRBV6-1,TRBJ1-1,-
TGTGCCAGCAGTTTCGCGGGAAACACCATATATTTT,CASSFAGNTIYF,-,TRBV28,TRBJ1-3,once
TGTGCCAGCAGCTGGGACGGCTCTAGCTCACCCCTCCACTTT,CASSWDGSSSPLHF,-,TRBV11-2,TRBJ1-6,-